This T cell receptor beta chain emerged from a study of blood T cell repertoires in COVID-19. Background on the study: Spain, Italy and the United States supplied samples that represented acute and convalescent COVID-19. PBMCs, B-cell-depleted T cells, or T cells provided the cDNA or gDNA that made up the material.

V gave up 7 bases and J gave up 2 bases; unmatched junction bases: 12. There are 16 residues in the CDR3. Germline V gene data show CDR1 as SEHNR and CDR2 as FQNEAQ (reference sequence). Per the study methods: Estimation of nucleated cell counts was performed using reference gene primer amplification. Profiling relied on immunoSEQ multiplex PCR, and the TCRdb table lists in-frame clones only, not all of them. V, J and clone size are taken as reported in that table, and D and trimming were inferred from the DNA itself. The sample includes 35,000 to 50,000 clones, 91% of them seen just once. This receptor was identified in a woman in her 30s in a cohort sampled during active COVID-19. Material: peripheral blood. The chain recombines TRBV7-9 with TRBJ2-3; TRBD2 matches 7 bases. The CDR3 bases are TGTGCCAGCACCCCGGGCGGGGGAGCCCCCACAGATACGCAGTATTTT. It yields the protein CASTPGGGAPTDTQYF.